In this sample, the clone carrying this TCR beta chain turned up a few times. The sample is drawn from a study of early T cells in non-severe SARS-CoV-2 infection. For the study at large: Sequencing input comprised bulk RNA from unsorted whole blood; chain pairing was not available.

TCRdb used MiXCR to reprocess the 5' RACE reads, holding one entry per CDR3 protein. The sample includes roughly 51,000 distinct CDR3 sequences, less than 7.5% of them seen just once. After removal of 8 bases from V and 4 bases from J, the junction contained 11 bases not matched to a gene. The CDR3 spans 15 residues. Per the germline V gene, CDR1 is SNHLY and CDR2 is FYNNEI. The specimen was whole blood, collected at baseline. The chain joins TRBV2 to TRBJ2-5; 9 nucleotides align to TRBD2. This sequence was found in an adult who was a healthcare worker with PCR-confirmed SARS-CoV-2 infection or an uninfected control (not recorded which). The CDR3 DNA reads TGTGCCAGCTCCGCCCTGCGGGGGGGCAGAGAGACCCAGTACTTC. This sequence encodes CASSALRGGRETQYF.